This T cell receptor (beta chain) was documented in a study of blood T cell repertoires in COVID-19 (dated by TCRdb to about 2020). Context from the whole study: The collaborator samples originated in the United States, Italy and Spain and spanned the acute and convalescent phases of COVID-19. The prospective study material was composed of cDNA or gDNA derived from T cells, B-cell-depleted T cells, or PBMCs. Deeply sampled blood TCRbeta repertoires from subjects exposed to, actively infected with, or recovered from COVID-19 were included in the dataset. The repertoires were made available in a free public database intended to serve as a resource for research on the immune response to SARS-CoV-2. Samples were obtained from the ongoing ImmuneRACE study (first 160 participants) and from some 1,200 subjects provided by 6 global collaborators. The sample metadata nearly always contained a de-identified subject ID, COVID-19 status, age in years and sex. Where available, HLA class I and class II types were obtained from metadata supplied by the sample provider rather than from assay-based typing. Broad study findings and their caveats: The amount of clinical and demographic metadata varied by source and participant and was provided uncurated.

Whole blood was collected in K2EDTA tubes by collaborating institutions according to the institutions' own protocols. For TCRbeta analysis, collaborators shipped samples as frozen whole blood, isolated PBMCs, or DNA extracted from either of those sample types. The CDR3 measures 15 amino acids from cysteine to phenylalanine. Only the CDR3 part of the read is kept: 45 bases, read in frame from the first base. The germline V gene encodes CDR1 MNHEY and CDR2 SMNVEV (reference sequence). V lost 2 bases and J lost 1 base; the stretch between them is 12 bases long. TCRbeta CDR3 regions were amplified from genomic DNA using the immunoSEQ Assay, a bias-controlled multiplex PCR. Per the authors' processing: The number of nucleated cells in each sample was estimated by amplification of reference gene primers within the assay. To quantify the absolute abundance of each unique TCRbeta CDR3 rearrangement, sequence reads were collapsed and filtered. For each sample, productive Simpson clonality was calculated by taking the square root of Simpson's diversity index across productive rearrangements. The table was pulled from immuneACCESS by TCRdb, which kept in-frame rearrangements only. Such tables lose some clones; where checked, under half of the loss comes from unresolved V genes, and the rest has no known cause. That table furnishes V, J and clone size, whereas the DNA furnished D and trimming. In all, the sample holds 85,000 to 90,000 clones, and 75% to 90% of those were seen once. Jointly, the top ten make up approximately 1.2% of the sample.

The table lists this clone with a count of one. The antigen this receptor binds is unknown. Base-call qualities are not available, and no considerably larger clone is one nucleotide away. The sequence was collected from an elderly man with active or convalescent COVID-19. The sequence is built from TRBV27 and TRBJ2-7; the D region possibly corresponds to TRBD1 (5 bases align). Sequences were obtained from peripheral blood. DNA sequence: TGTGCCAGCAGTTTAGATCGTAGGGGATCCTACGAGCAGTACTTC. This translates into CASSLDRRGSYEQYF.